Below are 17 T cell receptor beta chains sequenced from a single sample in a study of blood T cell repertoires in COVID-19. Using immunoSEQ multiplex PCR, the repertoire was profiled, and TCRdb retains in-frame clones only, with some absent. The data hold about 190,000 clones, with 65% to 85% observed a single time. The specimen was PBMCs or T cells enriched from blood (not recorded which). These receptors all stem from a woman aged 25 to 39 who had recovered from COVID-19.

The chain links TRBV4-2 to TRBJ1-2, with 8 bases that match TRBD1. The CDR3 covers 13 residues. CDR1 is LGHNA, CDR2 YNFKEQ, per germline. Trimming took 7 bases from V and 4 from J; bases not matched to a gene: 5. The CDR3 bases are TGTGCCAGCACAGGGGGCGGCCCCTATGGCTACACCTTC. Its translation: CASTGGGPYGYTF.

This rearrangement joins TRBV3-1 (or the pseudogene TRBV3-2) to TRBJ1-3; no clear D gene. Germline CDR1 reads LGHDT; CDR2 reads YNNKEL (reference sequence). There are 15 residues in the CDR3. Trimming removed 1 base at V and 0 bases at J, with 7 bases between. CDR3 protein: CASSQGRPSGNTIYF. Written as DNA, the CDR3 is TGTGCCAGCAGCCAAGGGCGGCCCTCTGGAAACACCATATATTTT.

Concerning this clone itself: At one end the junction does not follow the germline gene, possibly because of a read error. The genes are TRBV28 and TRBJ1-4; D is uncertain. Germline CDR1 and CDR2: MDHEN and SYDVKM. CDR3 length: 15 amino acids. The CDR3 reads CATSPAGATNEKLFF. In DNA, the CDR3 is TGTGCCACCAGTCCAGCGGGAGCAACTAATGAAAAACTGTTTTTT. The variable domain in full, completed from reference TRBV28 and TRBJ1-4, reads DVKVTQSSRYLVKRTGEKVFLECVQDMDHENMFWYRQDPGLGLRLIYFSYDVKMKEKGDIPEGYSVSREKKERFSLILESASTNQTSMYLCATSPAGATNEKLFFGSGTQLSVL.

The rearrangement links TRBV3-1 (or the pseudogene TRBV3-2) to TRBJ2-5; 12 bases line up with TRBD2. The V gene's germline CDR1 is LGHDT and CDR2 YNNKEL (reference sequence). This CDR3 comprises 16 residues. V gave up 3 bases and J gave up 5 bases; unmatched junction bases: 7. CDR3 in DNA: TGTGCCAGCAGCCAGCTCCTAGCGGGGGGGATTGAGACCCAGTACTTC. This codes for CASSQLLAGGIETQYF.

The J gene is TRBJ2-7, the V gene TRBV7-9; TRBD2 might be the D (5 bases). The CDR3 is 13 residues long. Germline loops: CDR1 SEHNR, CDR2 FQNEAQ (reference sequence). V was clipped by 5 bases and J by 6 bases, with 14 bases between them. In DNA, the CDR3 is TGTGCCAGCAGCCAAACTAGTATCACCGAGCAGTACTTC. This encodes CASSQTSITEQYF.

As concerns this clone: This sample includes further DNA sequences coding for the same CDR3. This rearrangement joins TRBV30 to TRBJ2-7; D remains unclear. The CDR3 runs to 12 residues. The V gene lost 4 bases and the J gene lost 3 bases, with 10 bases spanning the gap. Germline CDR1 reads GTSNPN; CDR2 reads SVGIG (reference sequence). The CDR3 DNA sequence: TGTGCCTGGACCTCGGGTAACTACGAGCAGTACTTC. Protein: CAWTSGNYEQYF.

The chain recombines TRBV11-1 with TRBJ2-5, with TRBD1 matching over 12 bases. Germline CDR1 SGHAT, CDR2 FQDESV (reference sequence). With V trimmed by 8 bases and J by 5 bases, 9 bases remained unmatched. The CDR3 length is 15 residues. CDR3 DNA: TGTGCCAGCGGAACGGGACAGGGGGCAGGGGAGACCCAGTACTTC. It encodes CASGTGQGAGETQYF.

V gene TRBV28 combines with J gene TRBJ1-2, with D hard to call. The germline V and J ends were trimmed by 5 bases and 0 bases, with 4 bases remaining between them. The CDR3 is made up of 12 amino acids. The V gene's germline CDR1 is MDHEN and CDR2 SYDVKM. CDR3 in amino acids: CASSAPNYGYTF. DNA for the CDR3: TGTGCCAGCAGTGCGCCTAACTATGGCTACACCTTC.

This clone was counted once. CDR3 in DNA: TGCGCCAGCAGTCAACCCAAGAGGACAGGGACCTACGAGCAGTACTTC. It specifies CASSQPKRTGTYEQYF. The chain has TRBV23-1 and TRBJ2-7; TRBD1 aligns across 8 bases. TRBV23-1 is reported as an ORF; its role is uncertain. The junction had 8 bases not matched to a gene; V was cut back by 2 bases and J by 2 bases. This CDR3 region has 16 residues.

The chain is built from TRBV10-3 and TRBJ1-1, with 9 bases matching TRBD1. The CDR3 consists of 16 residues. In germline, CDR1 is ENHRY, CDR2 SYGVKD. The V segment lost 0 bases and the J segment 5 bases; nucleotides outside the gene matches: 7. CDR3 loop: CAISESKLTGGTEAFF. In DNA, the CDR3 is TGTGCCATCAGTGAGTCGAAGTTGACAGGGGGTACTGAAGCTTTCTTT.

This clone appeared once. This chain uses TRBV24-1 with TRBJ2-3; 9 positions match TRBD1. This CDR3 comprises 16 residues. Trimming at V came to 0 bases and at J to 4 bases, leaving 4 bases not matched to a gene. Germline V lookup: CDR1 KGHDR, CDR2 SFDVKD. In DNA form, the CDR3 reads TGTGCCACCAGTGATTTGGGGACAGGGTCCCCAGATACGCAGTATTTT. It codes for CATSDLGTGSPDTQYF.

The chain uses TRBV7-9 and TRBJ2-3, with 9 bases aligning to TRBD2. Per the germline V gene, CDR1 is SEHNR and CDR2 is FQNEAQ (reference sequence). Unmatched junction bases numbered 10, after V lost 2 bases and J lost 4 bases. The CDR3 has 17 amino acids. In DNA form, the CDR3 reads TGTGCCAGCAGCTTACGGGCTAGCGGGAAGTCCGCAGATACGCAGTATTTT. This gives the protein CASSLRASGKSADTQYF.

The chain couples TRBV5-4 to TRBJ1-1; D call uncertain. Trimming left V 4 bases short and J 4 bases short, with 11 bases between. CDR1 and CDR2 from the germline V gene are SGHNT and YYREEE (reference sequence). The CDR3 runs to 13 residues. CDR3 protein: CASSPPGGTEAFF. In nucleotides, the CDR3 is TGTGCCAGCAGCCCCCCGGGAGGCACTGAAGCTTTCTTT. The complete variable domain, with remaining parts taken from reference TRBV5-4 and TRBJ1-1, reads ETGVTQSPTHLIKTRGQQVTLRCSSQSGHNTVSWYQQALGQGPQFIFQYYREEENGRGNFPPRFSGLQFPNYSSELNVNALELDDSALYLCASSPPGGTEAFFGQGTRLTVV.

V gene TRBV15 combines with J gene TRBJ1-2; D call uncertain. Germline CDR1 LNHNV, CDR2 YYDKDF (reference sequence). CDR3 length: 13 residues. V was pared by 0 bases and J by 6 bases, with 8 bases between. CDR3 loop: CATSRDREDGYTF. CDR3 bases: TGTGCCACCAGCAGAGATCGGGAGGATGGCTACACCTTC.

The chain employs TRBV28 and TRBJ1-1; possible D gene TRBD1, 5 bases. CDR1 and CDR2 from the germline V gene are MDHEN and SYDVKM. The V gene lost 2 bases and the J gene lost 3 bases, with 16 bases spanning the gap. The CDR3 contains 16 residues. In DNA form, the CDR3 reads TGTGCCAGCAGTTTAATGTCCCAGGGTTGGCACACTGAAGCTTTCTTT. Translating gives CASSLMSQGWHTEAFF.

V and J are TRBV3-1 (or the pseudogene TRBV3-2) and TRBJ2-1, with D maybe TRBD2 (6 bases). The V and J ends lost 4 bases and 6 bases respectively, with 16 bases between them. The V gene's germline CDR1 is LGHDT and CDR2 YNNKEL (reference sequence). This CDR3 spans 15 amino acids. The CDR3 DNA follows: TGTGCCAGCAGCCTAAGGGTCGGGAGAGGCAATGAGCAGTTCTTC. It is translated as CASSLRVGRGNEQFF.

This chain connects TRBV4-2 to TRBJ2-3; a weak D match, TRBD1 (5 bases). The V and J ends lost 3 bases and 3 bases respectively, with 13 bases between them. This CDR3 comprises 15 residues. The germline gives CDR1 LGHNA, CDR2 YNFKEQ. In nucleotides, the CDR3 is TGTGCCAGCAGCCAGGGTGGGGCTCGGACAGATACGCAGTATTTT. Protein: CASSQGGARTDTQYF.